The source of this TCR beta chain is a study of human T cells and chemical hapten exposure. Time point given: pre-sensitization, week 0. The treatment was: therapeutic diphenylcyclopropenone sensitization with weekly scalp DPC. TCRdb re-analysed the RACE reads in MiXCR, keeping a single row per CDR3 protein. The profile shows roughly 60,000 distinct CDR3 sequences, around 6.6% of them singletons. The CDR3 covers 16 residues. The V gene end was trimmed by 6 bases and the J gene end by 0 bases; junction bases not matched to a gene: 8. The germline V gene encodes CDR1 SGHTA and CDR2 FQGNSA. The source was whole blood, collected in connection with sensitization to the hapten diphenylcyclopropenone (DPC). This TCR derives from a woman aged 25 to 39 with alopecia areata. Some clones in this sample may be carry-over from other donors' samples. The chain carries TRBV7-2 and TRBJ2-3, with 8 positions matching TRBD2. CDR3 in amino acids: CASRRHSGSSTDTQYF. The CDR3 DNA reads as TGTGCCAGCAGAAGACACAGCGGGAGTAGCACAGATACGCAGTATTTT.